This passage covers 12 T cell receptor beta chains from one sample sequenced in a study of blood T cell repertoires in COVID-19. Produced via immunoSEQ multiplex PCR; TCRdb's table is partial and in-frame only. The sample includes approximately 120,000 clones, 81% of them seen just once. Sequences were obtained from peripheral blood. These receptor sequences come from a human donor in a cohort sampled during active COVID-19.

In this sample, this clone turned up a few times. The chain combines TRBV29-1 with TRBJ2-2, with a possible D match to TRBD2 (5 bases). The CDR3 runs to 13 residues. V dropped 3 bases and J dropped 1 base, with 6 bases sitting between them. Germline values: CDR1 SQVTM, CDR2 ANQGSEA. CDR3 amino acids: CSVDRGNTGELFF. In DNA form, the CDR3 reads TGCAGCGTTGACCGGGGGAACACCGGGGAGCTGTTTTTT.

V is TRBV18 and J is TRBJ1-1; D is ambiguous. CDR1 and CDR2 from the germline V gene are KGHSH and LQKENI. The CDR3 is 14 residues long. V shed 1 base and J shed 1 base, with 7 bases lying between them. DNA of the CDR3: TGTGCCAGCTCACCACGTCGGGAGAACACTGAAGCTTTCTTT. Its protein product is CASSPRRENTEAFF. The whole variable domain, filled in from reference TRBV18 and TRBJ1-1, reads NAGVMQNPRHLVRRRGQEARLRCSPMKGHSHVYWYRQLPEEGLKFMVYLQKENIIDESGMPKERFSAEFPKEGPSILRIQQVVRGDSAAYFCASSPRRENTEAFFGQGTRLTVV.

This chain connects TRBV4-3 to TRBJ1-1; D gene ambiguous. The CDR3 extends over 13 amino acids. In germline, CDR1 is LGHNA, CDR2 YSLEER. Between the trimmed V and J ends, which lost 4 bases and 1 base, there was a span of 7 bases. The CDR3 reads CASSLHKNTEAFF. The CDR3 DNA is TGCGCCAGCAGCCTACACAAGAACACTGAAGCTTTCTTT.

The rearrangement links TRBV10-3 to TRBJ1-1, with 9 bases lining up with TRBD1. The CDR3 consists of 13 residues. The V segment lost 5 bases and the J segment 11 bases; nucleotides outside the gene matches: 9. In germline, CDR1 is ENHRY, CDR2 SYGVKD. CDR3 nucleotide sequence: TGTGCCATCAGTAACAGGGGGCTTACGTGGGCTTTCTTT. Amino acid sequence: CAISNRGLTWAFF.

The table lists this clone with a count of one. V is TRBV18 and J is TRBJ2-7; possibly TRBD1 for D (6 bases). In germline, CDR1 is KGHSH, CDR2 LQKENI. This CDR3 spans 14 amino acids. V was trimmed by 6 bases and J by 2 bases, leaving 14 bases between them. Here the CDR3 reads CASSDRRLTYEQYF. CDR3 coding DNA: TGTGCCAGCTCCGACAGGCGGCTCACCTACGAGCAGTACTTC.

This clone was detected a few times. The V and J genes are TRBV9 and TRBJ2-1; the match to TRBD1 covers 7 bases. Germline CDR1 and CDR2: SGDLS and YYNGEE. The V segment lost 3 bases and the J segment 2 bases; nucleotides outside the gene matches: 8. The CDR3 extends over 16 amino acids. The CDR3 is CASSAAGQVAYNEQFF. In nucleotides, the CDR3 is TGTGCCAGCAGCGCAGCCGGACAGGTGGCCTACAATGAGCAGTTCTTC.

CDR3 nucleotides: TGTGCCAGCAGCTTTGGGACAGCTACCTACGAGCAGTACTTC. This encodes CASSFGTATYEQYF. The rearrangement links TRBV7-2 to TRBJ2-7, with TRBD1 matching 7 bases. CDR1 is SGHTA, CDR2 FQGNSA, per germline. The CDR3 spans 14 residues. J lost 2 bases, V lost 3 bases, and 4 bases had no gene match.

This clone showed up just a few times. This chain uses TRBV24-1 with TRBJ2-5; D remains ambiguous. Germline V gene data show CDR1 as KGHDR and CDR2 as SFDVKD. This CDR3 is 17 amino acids long. V was pared by 3 bases and J by 0 bases, with 16 bases between. DNA of the CDR3: TGTGCCACCAGTGATGGTCCGATAGGAGTAAACCAAGAGACCCAGTACTTC. It encodes CATSDGPIGVNQETQYF.

The V gene is TRBV7-2, the J gene TRBJ2-5; 9 nucleotides agree with TRBD1. Germline CDR1 reads SGHTA; CDR2 reads FQGNSA. The CDR3 spans 14 residues. Losses at the gene ends were 3 bases for V and 5 bases for J; bases not matched to a gene: 4. This CDR3 is CASSFGGTGETQYF. CDR3 in DNA: TGTGCCAGCAGCTTCGGCGGGACAGGGGAGACCCAGTACTTC.

The V gene is TRBV13, the J gene TRBJ2-7; TRBD1 matches at 8 bases. J gave up 6 bases and V 0 bases, and 7 bases lay outside the gene matches. The CDR3 loop spans 15 amino acids. CDR1 PRHDT and CDR2 FYEKMQ come from the germline V gene (reference sequence). CDR3 in DNA: TGTGCCAGCAGCTTAGGAGACAGGGGATACTCCGAGCAGTACTTC. This translates into CASSLGDRGYSEQYF.

The gene calls are TRBV11-2 and TRBJ2-3; 8 positions match TRBD2. The CDR3 extends over 18 amino acids. The V and J ends lost 1 base and 4 bases, in that order; junction bases with no gene match: 13. The germline gives CDR1 SGHAT, CDR2 FQNNGV. CDR3 in amino acids: CASSLVEVAGIMADTQYF. DNA for the CDR3: TGTGCCAGCAGCTTAGTAGAAGTAGCGGGAATAATGGCAGATACGCAGTATTTT.

The chain combines TRBV24-1 with TRBJ2-2; maybe TRBD1 (5 bases). There are 14 residues in the CDR3. From germline, CDR1 is KGHDR and CDR2 SFDVKD. V dropped 9 bases and J dropped 1 base, with 11 bases sitting between them. This CDR3 reads CATESGLNTGELFF. The CDR3 nucleotides read TGTGCCACCGAGTCAGGGTTGAACACCGGGGAGCTGTTTTTT.